This T cell receptor (beta chain) was retrieved from a study of blood T cell repertoires in COVID-19. Across the whole study: Specimens from acute and convalescent COVID-19 originated in the United States, Italy and Spain. Sources were T cells, B-cell-depleted T cells, or PBMCs; the material itself was cDNA or gDNA.

Methods used by the authors: Estimation of nucleated cell counts was performed using reference gene primer amplification. The repertoire was sequenced with immunoSEQ multiplex PCR; TCRdb's copy has only in-frame clones and lacks some. That table is the source of V, J and clone size, and D and trimming were worked out from the DNA. This table holds roughly 20,000 clones, 80% found once. The germline V gene encodes CDR1 SGHTA and CDR2 FQGTGA. V lost 5 bases and J 1 base, leaving 6 bases between the germline ends. The CDR3 is 13 residues long. The sequence came from a man in his fifties or sixties with active COVID-19. The sample comprised peripheral blood. The genes are TRBV7-3 and TRBJ2-1; the D is unclear. The CDR3 DNA follows: TGTGCCAGCAGCCCCGGGTCCTACAATGAGCAGTTCTTC. This sequence encodes CASSPGSYNEQFF.